The 17 T cell receptor beta chains presented below share a single source sample, sequenced in a study of post-analysis software for immune sequencing data. Study results and limitations: Compared with controls, patients had more of five or six TRBV segments, including TRBV5-6, TRBV5-1 and TRBV20-1.

Included in the TCR beta cDNA libraries were unique molecular identifiers. TCRdb re-derived calls from the PCR reads in MiXCR, one entry per CDR3 protein. The sample shows approximately 350,000 distinct CDR3 sequences, around 33% of them seen only once. Their recognized antigens are unknown. The sequencing sample was made of blood. The source of these receptors is a girl aged 5 to 17 with multiple sclerosis.

The rearrangement uses TRBV2 and TRBJ2-1, with D perhaps being TRBD1 or TRBD2 (5 bases each). V dropped 8 bases and J dropped 4 bases, with 18 bases sitting between them. The CDR3 extends over 15 amino acids. Per the germline V gene, CDR1 is SNHLY and CDR2 is FYNNEI. CDR3 sequence reads: CASDSGTVFYNEQFF. DNA of the CDR3: TGTGCCAGCGACTCGGGGACGGTTTTTTACAATGAGCAGTTCTTC. The entire variable domain, with the rest obtained from reference TRBV2 and TRBJ2-1, is as follows: EPEVTQTPSHQVTQMGQEVILRCVPISNHLYFYWYRQILGQKVEFLVSFYNNEISEKSEIFDDQFSVERPDGSNFTLKIRSTKLEDSAMYFCASDSGTVFYNEQFFGPGTRLTVL.

This clonotype was found a few times. The chain is built from TRBV6-5 and TRBJ2-7, with D perhaps TRBD1 or TRBD2 (6 bases each). The germline V and J ends were trimmed by 5 bases and 0 bases, with 14 bases remaining between them. This CDR3 spans 15 amino acids. Germline CDR1 is MNHEY and CDR2 is SVGAGI. CDR3 DNA: TGTGCCAGCAGTACCCAGGGGAGGAGCTCCTACGAGCAGTACTTC. Translating it yields CASSTQGRSSYEQYF.

The chain has TRBV20-1 and TRBJ1-4; D is unclear. V lost 6 bases, J lost 6 bases, and 14 bases lay in between. CDR1 and CDR2 (germline): DFQATT, SNEGSKA (reference sequence). The CDR3 is made up of 13 amino acids. The CDR3 sequence: CSAESLLHEKLFF. The CDR3 DNA sequence: TGCAGTGCCGAGTCTCTTCTTCATGAAAAACTGTTTTTT.

This clonotype showed up many times. The V call is TRBV5-6, the J call TRBJ2-7, with a possible D match to TRBD1 (8 bases). The CDR3 contains 13 residues. Germline CDR1 SGHDT, CDR2 YYEEEE. V was pared by 4 bases and J by 9 bases, with 17 bases between. CDR3 region: CASSAGQGGAQYF. The CDR3 DNA reads TGTGCCAGCAGCGCCGGACAGGGAGGGGCGCAGTACTTC.

This clonotype was counted a few times. The rearrangement links TRBV28 to TRBJ2-1; 7 bases fit TRBD2. This CDR3 contains 15 residues. Germline CDR1 MDHEN, CDR2 SYDVKM. V dropped 4 bases and J dropped 2; count of bases not matched to a gene: 5. Written as DNA, the CDR3 is TGTGCCAGCAGTTCCGGAGCGGGACCCTACAATGAGCAGTTCTTC. The encoded protein is CASSSGAGPYNEQFF. Drawing the rest from reference TRBV28 and TRBJ2-1, the complete variable domain is DVKVTQSSRYLVKRTGEKVFLECVQDMDHENMFWYRQDPGLGLRLIYFSYDVKMKEKGDIPEGYSVSREKKERFSLILESASTNQTSMYLCASSSGAGPYNEQFFGPGTRLTVL.

The V call is TRBV7-9, the J call TRBJ2-7; D may be TRBD1 (6 bases). Trimming took 5 bases from V and 2 from J, leaving 16 bases between them. Germline V CDR1 and CDR2: SEHNR, FQNEAQ (reference sequence). The CDR3 covers 15 residues. The CDR3 reads CASSPRSGVTYEQYF. Here the CDR3 DNA reads TGTGCCAGCAGCCCACGGTCAGGGGTGACCTACGAGCAGTACTTC. Complete variable domain (other parts from reference TRBV7-9 and TRBJ2-7): DTGVSQNPRHKITKRGQNVTFRCDPISEHNRLYWYRQTLGQGPEFLTYFQNEAQLEKSRLLSDRFSAERPKGSFSTLEIQRTEQGDSAMYLCASSPRSGVTYEQYFGPGTRLTVT.

The gene calls are TRBV20-1 and TRBJ1-5; a possible D gene is TRBD1 (6 bases). Germline V CDR1 and CDR2: DFQATT, SNEGSKA (reference sequence). V was pared by 1 base and J by 3 bases, with 7 bases between. The CDR3 contains 13 residues. The CDR3: CSARGTANQPQHF. The CDR3 DNA reads as TGCAGTGCTAGAGGGACAGCCAATCAGCCCCAGCATTTT.

This chain connects TRBV6-4 to TRBJ2-3; D gene ambiguous. The V and J ends lost 2 bases and 3 bases respectively, with 6 bases between them. This CDR3 has 13 residues. CDR1 and CDR2 from the germline V gene are MRHNA and SNTAGT. CDR3 bases: TGTGCCAGCAGTGACCCTCCAACAGATACGCAGTATTTT. Translated, it gives CASSDPPTDTQYF.

The DNA of the CDR3 is TGTGCCAGCAGGGCTCGGACTAGCGGGGGCCTTGAGACCCAGTACTTC. Translation: CASRARTSGGLETQYF. The genes are TRBV5-5 and TRBJ2-5, with 13 bases matching TRBD2. CDR1 and CDR2 (germline): SGHKS, YYEKEE (reference sequence). The length of the CDR3 is 16 residues. V gave up 5 bases and J gave up 5 bases; unmatched junction bases: 9.

V usage is TRBV28 and J usage is TRBJ1-5; D is undetermined. CDR1 is MDHEN, CDR2 SYDVKM, per germline. CDR3 length: 10 residues. V lost 3 bases and J 8 bases, leaving 2 bases between the germline ends. The CDR3 loop is CASSLEPQHF. DNA for the CDR3: TGTGCCAGCAGTTTGGAGCCCCAGCATTTT.

The CDR3 spells CASSVDSALQPQHF. Here the CDR3 DNA reads TGTGCCAGCAGCGTTGACAGTGCGCTTCAGCCCCAGCATTTT. The rearrangement joins TRBV6-5 to TRBJ1-5, with TRBD1 as a possible D gene (5 bases). The CDR3 is made up of 14 amino acids. Per germline, CDR1 MNHEY and CDR2 SVGAGI. Trimming removed 6 bases at V and 6 bases at J, with 15 bases between.

The rearrangement links TRBV6-6 to TRBJ2-5, with 9 bases matching TRBD2. With the DNA end fitting TRBJ2-7 better, the J assignment may be wrong. The CDR3 is made up of 13 amino acids. Germline CDR1 and CDR2: MNHNY and SVGAGI (reference sequence). CDR3 sequence reads: CASERGDSDEQYF. CDR3 DNA: TGTGCCAGCGAGCGGGGGGATTCGGACGAGCAGTACTTC.

This clonotype was counted a few times. V is TRBV28 and J is TRBJ2-7; D gene ambiguous. CDR1 and CDR2 (germline): MDHEN, SYDVKM. CDR3 length: 15 residues. The V end was cut by 3 bases, the J end by 3 bases, with 15 bases between. The CDR3 spells CASSFRLVPDYEQYF. The CDR3 coding sequence is TGTGCCAGCAGTTTTCGTCTCGTTCCGGACTACGAGCAGTACTTC.

The V and J genes are TRBV7-8 and TRBJ2-1; 12 bases are shared with TRBD2. The J segment lost 3 bases and the V segment lost 4 bases, leaving 13 bases of the junction unmatched. The CDR3 spans 19 residues. Per germline, CDR1 SGHVS and CDR2 FQNEAQ. CDR3 DNA: TGTGCCAGCAGCTCCTCCCTGACTAGCGGGGGACCCCGCTACAATGAGCAGTTCTTC. This sequence encodes CASSSSLTSGGPRYNEQFF.

This clonotype was observed a handful of times. The chain couples TRBV30 to TRBJ2-1, with D perhaps TRBD2 (6 bases). Trimming stripped 0 bases from V and 3 bases from J, with 12 bases between. This CDR3 region has 15 residues. Germline values: CDR1 GTSNPN, CDR2 SVGIG (reference sequence). The CDR3 loop is CAWSVPPGLYNEQFF. CDR3 in DNA: TGTGCCTGGAGTGTACCCCCGGGACTCTACAATGAGCAGTTCTTC.

This clonotype was observed a handful of times. The gene calls are TRBV10-3 and TRBJ2-3; 7 nucleotides match TRBD1. The ends lost 4 bases at V and 2 bases at J; junction bases unmatched: 12. CDR3 length: 17 residues. The germline V gene encodes CDR1 ENHRY and CDR2 SYGVKD. CDR3 nucleotides: TGTGCCATCAGTGTTAGCCGGGACAGAAGAAACACAGATACGCAGTATTTT. Amino acid sequence: CAISVSRDRRNTDTQYF.

The chain uses TRBV7-9 and TRBJ2-1; D remains unclear. The J call could be wrong; TRBJ2-7 is a better fit for the DNA end. This CDR3 is 15 amino acids long. Looked up from germline, CDR1 is SEHNR and CDR2 is FQNEAQ (reference sequence). This CDR3 is CASSLEGAPIYEQYF. In DNA form, the CDR3 reads TGTGCCAGCAGCTTAGAAGGAGCCCCAATTTACGAGCAGTACTTC.